This entry lists 10 T cell receptor beta chains sequenced from one sample in a study of OX40 agonist ivuxolimab in advanced cancers. The library was made by the immunoSEQ multiplex PCR assay. What TCRdb holds here is the immuneACCESS table cut down to in-frame rearrangements. Part of the clones is not present; checked against another copy, under half of the missing clones reflect an unresolved V gene, and the others are unexplained. The sample table records approximately 76,000 clones; approximately 85% of these occur just once. The ten most abundant clones make up less than 6.5% of the sample. The specimen was CD4+ or CD8+ T cells sorted from blood, collected in a trial of the OX40 agonist ivuxolimab. The receptors come from an adult with an advanced solid tumor such as melanoma, head and neck, liver or kidney cancer.

The J gene is TRBJ2-1, the V gene TRBV4-2; 8 nucleotides line up with TRBD2. From germline, CDR1 is LGHNA and CDR2 YNFKEQ. V lost 1 base and J lost 7; bases outside the gene matches: 9. The CDR3 runs 16 residues. CDR3 in DNA: TGTGCCAGCAGCCAAGGTCTGCGCGGGGGGTCGAATGAGCAGTTCTTC. It codes for CASSQGLRGGSNEQFF.

V and J are TRBV7-3 and TRBJ2-6, with D tentatively TRBD2 (6 bases). With 4 bases removed from V and 4 bases from J, the gap between germline ends came to 11 bases. CDR1 and CDR2 (germline): SGHTA, FQGTGA. The CDR3 is 15 amino acids. This CDR3 reads CASSSGGTGANVLTF. In DNA form, the CDR3 reads TGTGCCAGCAGCTCTGGAGGGACCGGGGCCAACGTCCTGACTTTC. The variable domain in full, completed from reference TRBV7-3 and TRBJ2-6, reads GAGVSQTPSNKVTEKGKYVELRCDPISGHTALYWYRQSLGQGPEFLIYFQGTGAADDSGLPNDRFFAVRPEGSVSTLKIQRTERGDSAVYLCASSSGGTGANVLTFGAGSRLTVL.

J is TRBJ1-2 and V is TRBV27; D is possibly TRBD1 (6 bases). Germline V gene sequence: CDR1 MNHEY, CDR2 SMNVEV (reference sequence). V was clipped by 6 bases and J by 7 bases, with 15 bases between them. CDR3 length: 13 amino acids. The CDR3 DNA sequence: TGTGCCAGCAGCCTGGGGGGGCTCGGTGGCTACACCTTC. Translation gives CASSLGGLGGYTF.

The chain links TRBV7-2 to TRBJ2-5; D unclear. The CDR3 covers 14 residues. The germline gives CDR1 SGHTA, CDR2 FQGNSA. Trimming left V 0 bases short and J 2 bases short, with 7 bases between. CDR3 nucleotides: TGTGCCAGCAGCTTAGCTAGCACACAAGAGACCCAGTACTTC. It yields the protein CASSLASTQETQYF.

The rearrangement uses TRBV21-1 and TRBJ1-2. TRBV21-1 is shown as a pseudogene. The length of the CDR3 is 15 residues. The CDR3 reads CASSKWGEFNYGYTF. CDR3 coding DNA: TGTGCCAGCAGCAAATGGGGGGAGTTTAACTATGGCTACACCTTC.

Here the CDR3 reads CASSVGQWEYF. The CDR3 coding sequence is TGTGCCAGCAGCGTCGGACAGTGGGAGTACTTC. The J gene is TRBJ2-7, the V gene TRBV5-5; TRBD1 might be the D (6 bases). The CDR3 runs 11 residues. V was pared by 4 bases and J by 11 bases, with 13 bases between. Germline CDR1 reads SGHKS; CDR2 reads YYEKEE (reference sequence). The whole variable domain, remainder taken from reference TRBV5-5 and TRBJ2-7, is DAGVTQSPTHLIKTRGQQVTLRCSPISGHKSVSWYQQVLGQGPQFIFQYYEKEERGRGNFPDRFSARQFPNYSSELNVNALLLGDSALYLCASSVGQWEYFGPGTRLTVT.

This clone was found a few times. J is TRBJ1-2 and V is TRBV7-2; 10 bases match TRBD1. V trimming: 4 bases; J trimming: 8 bases; junction bases outside the gene matches: 13. The CDR3 loop spans 16 amino acids. CDR1 SGHTA and CDR2 FQGNSA come from the germline V gene. CDR3 sequence: CASSSGTGTGVYGYTF. The CDR3 DNA is TGTGCCAGCAGCTCGGGGACCGGGACAGGGGTTTACGGCTACACCTTC. Full variable domain (missing parts from reference TRBV7-2 and TRBJ1-2): GAGVSQSPSNKVTEKGKDVELRCDPISGHTALYWYRQSLGQGLEFLIYFQGNSAPDKSGLPSDRFSAERTGGSVSTLTIQRTQQEDSAVYLCASSSGTGTGVYGYTFGSGTRLTVV.

In nucleotides, the CDR3 is TGTGCCAGCAGTGATAGGGCAGTCGGGAGGGAAAAACTGTTTTTT. Translated, it gives CASSDRAVGREKLFF. The chain couples TRBV2 to TRBJ1-4; no firm D call. V was trimmed by 3 bases and J by 8 bases, leaving 16 bases between them. CDR1 and CDR2 (germline): SNHLY, FYNNEI. This CDR3 has 15 amino acids.

The chain carries TRBV4-3 and TRBJ2-7, with D hard to call. This CDR3 is 16 amino acids long. Trimming stripped 1 base from V and 0 bases from J, with 13 bases between. Germline V lookup: CDR1 LGHNA, CDR2 YSLEER. CDR3 loop: CASSQVSWGISYEQYF. The DNA for the CDR3 is TGCGCCAGCAGCCAAGTGAGTTGGGGTATCTCCTACGAGCAGTACTTC.

The chain links TRBV19 to TRBJ1-2; a possible D gene is TRBD1 (6 bases). Between the trimmed V and J ends, which lost 3 bases and 6 bases, there was a span of 8 bases. The CDR3 runs 12 residues. CDR1 and CDR2 (germline): LNHDA, SQIVND (reference sequence). The CDR3 loop reads CASSIWGHGYTF. The DNA of the CDR3 is TGTGCCAGTAGTATTTGGGGGCATGGCTACACCTTC. Full variable domain (rest looked up from reference TRBV19 and TRBJ1-2): DGGITQSPKYLFRKEGQNVTLSCEQNLNHDAMYWYRQDPGQGLRLIYYSQIVNDFQKGDIAEGYSVSREKKESFPLTVTSAQKNPTAFYLCASSIWGHGYTFGSGTRLTVV.